These 7 T cell receptor beta chains share one sample of origin, sequenced in a study of blood T cells in healthy people across ages. Through a sample-barcoded 5' primer and a J-beta primer mix, a second PCR was run for roughly 6 to 12 cycles. TCRdb re-called the 5' RACE reads through MiXCR, storing one row per CDR3 protein. Among around 580,000 distinct CDR3 sequences listed, more than 45% were seen once. The sample consisted of blood. Source of these receptors: a man older than 75 in good health.

The chain has TRBV28 and TRBJ2-1, with D tentatively TRBD1 or TRBD2 (5 bases each). The CDR3 length is 16 residues. V lost 6 bases to trimming and J lost 4 bases, with 19 bases between them. Per the germline V gene, CDR1 is MDHEN and CDR2 is SYDVKM. The CDR3 reads CASSWDLRVQYNEQFF. Here the CDR3 DNA reads TGTGCCAGCAGCTGGGACCTCAGGGTACAGTACAATGAGCAGTTCTTC.

CDR3 sequence: CASIGGFYEQFF. In DNA, the CDR3 is TGTGCCAGCATCGGGGGATTTTATGAGCAGTTCTTC. V gene TRBV2 combines with J gene TRBJ2-1, with D perhaps matching TRBD2 (6 bases). The CDR3 extends over 12 amino acids. CDR1 SNHLY and CDR2 FYNNEI come from the germline V gene. Trimming shortened V by 7 bases and J by 8 bases, and 12 bases separated the two germline ends.

V usage is TRBV7-2 and J usage is TRBJ2-3; no firm D call. V was shortened by 1 base and J by 1 base, with 12 bases between the two germline ends. This CDR3 region has 16 residues. CDR1 and CDR2 from the germline V gene are SGHTA and FQGNSA. CDR3 DNA: TGTGCCAGCAGCTTAGGAGCCAGCTTAGGCACAGATACGCAGTATTTT. Its protein product is CASSLGASLGTDTQYF.

This clonotype was recorded at least ten times. The chain has TRBV6-5 and TRBJ1-2; possible D gene TRBD1, 5 bases. The V end was cut by 10 bases, the J end by 7 bases, with 25 bases between. The CDR3 extends over 15 amino acids. The germline CDR1 and CDR2 sequences are MNHEY and SVGAGI. This chain's CDR3 is CATTYQAGTGSGYTF. CDR3 nucleotides: TGTGCCACTACTTACCAAGCCGGGACGGGAAGTGGCTACACCTTC.

This rearrangement joins TRBV7-9 to TRBJ2-2; unclear D gene. The CDR3 length is 15 residues. V lost 1 base, J lost 6 bases, and 12 bases lay in between. Germline lookup yields CDR1 SEHNR and CDR2 FQNEAQ (reference sequence). In DNA form, the CDR3 reads TGTGCCAGCAGCTTAGTCCGAAGTGTGTCCGGGGAGCTGTTTTTT. This encodes CASSLVRSVSGELFF.

The chain employs TRBV7-9 and TRBJ2-1, with 10 bases matching TRBD2. This CDR3 comprises 16 residues. Per the germline V gene, CDR1 is SEHNR and CDR2 is FQNEAQ (reference sequence). V gave up 4 bases and J gave up 4 bases; unmatched junction bases: 7. The CDR3, as DNA: TGTGCCAGCAGCTCCCAGCGGGAGGGTAATTACAATGAGCAGTTCTTC. Protein: CASSSQREGNYNEQFF.

This clonotype showed up just a few times. The chain links TRBV7-9 to TRBJ1-1, with D tentatively TRBD1 (5 bases). The CDR3 spans 12 residues. V lost 7 bases and J lost 4, with 10 bases in between. Germline V lookup: CDR1 SEHNR, CDR2 FQNEAQ (reference sequence). This chain's CDR3 is CASTWGGTEAFF. The CDR3 coding sequence is TGTGCCAGCACCTGGGGGGGCACTGAAGCTTTCTTT.